Listed below are T cell receptor beta chains from one sample, sequenced in a study of human T cells and chemical hapten exposure. TCRdb ran MiXCR on the RACE reads and lists one entry per CDR3 protein. The sample lists approximately 400,000 distinct CDR3 sequences, roughly 4.8% occurring once. Sequencing used whole blood, obtained in connection with sensitization to the hapten diphenylcyclopropenone (DPC). These receptors were taken from a woman in her forties or fifties with alopecia areata. Some clones in this sample may be carry-over from other donors' samples. Both conserved end residues are part of each CDR3. The D gene is left open where the match is weak. Not all rows give a size; the values are once, few, many and, for expanded clones, a class.

TRBJ2-6 | - | - | TRBV12-3/TRBV12-4 | TGTGCCAGCAGTTTGACCGTTTTTAGAGGTATCCCATCCTCTGGGGCCAACGTCCTGACTTTC | CASSLTVFRGIPSSGANVLTF
TRBJ2-7 | - | many | TRBV29-1 | TGCAGCGTTAAGAGAAGGAGACAGGCGTCCTACGAGCAGTACTTC | CSVKRRRQASYEQYF
TRBJ2-1 | TRBD2 | - | TRBV20-1 | TGCAGTGCCTCGGGACTAGCGGGAGGGAGAGATGAGCAGTTCTTC | CSASGLAGGRDEQFF
TRBJ1-1 | - | many | TRBV7-9 | TGTGCCAGCAGCTCCGCTCGGGAAATTCGGGCTGAAGCTTTCTTT | CASSSAREIRAEAFF
TRBJ2-5 | - | few | TRBV5-1 | TGCGCCACCCGGGGGCAGGGGTACCAAGAGACCCAGTACTTC | CATRGQGYQETQYF
TRBJ2-5 | - | - | TRBV6-5 | TGTGCCAGCAGTTACTCGAGTGCAGCTCAAGAGACCCAGTACTTC | CASSYSSAAQETQYF
TRBJ2-7 | TRBD2 | many | TRBV10-3 | TGTGCCACCTCACTAGCGGGGGGAACTTACGAGCAGTACTTC | CATSLAGGTYEQYF
TRBJ2-3 | - | many | TRBV12-3/TRBV12-4 | TGTGCCAGCAGTTCTAATTCAGATACGCAGTATTTT | CASSSNSDTQYF
TRBJ2-3 | TRBD2 | many | TRBV28 | TGTGCCAGCAGTTCTAGCGGGGCCACAGATACGCAGTATTTT | CASSSSGATDTQYF
TRBJ2-3 | TRBD2 | - | TRBV20-1 | TGCAGTGCTAGAGATGGGGCGAAAGCTAGACTAGCGGGAGCAGATACGCAGTATTTT | CSARDGAKARLAGADTQYF
TRBJ2-3 | TRBD2 | many | TRBV11-2 | TGTGCCAGCAGCTTAGTTACTAGCGGGGAGCCCACAGATACGCAGTATTTT | CASSLVTSGEPTDTQYF
TRBJ1-2 | TRBD1 | many | TRBV7-8 | TGTGCCAGCAACCTAGGACAGGTTGCGGGAGGCTACACCTTC | CASNLGQVAGGYTF
TRBJ2-7 | TRBD1 | - | TRBV6-6 | TGTGCCAGCAGTTACCATGCGGGACAGGTAAACGAGCAGTACTTC | CASSYHAGQVNEQYF
TRBJ2-1 | - | - | TRBV6-2/TRBV6-3 | TGTGCCAGCAGTTACTCGATAATGACCAATGAGCAGTTCTTC | CASSYSIMTNEQFF
TRBJ2-1 | TRBD2 | - | TRBV20-1 | TGCAGTGCTAGAGATCTCGCACTAGCGGGGGGGCCCGATGAGCAGTTCTTC | CSARDLALAGGPDEQFF
TRBJ2-3 | TRBD2 | - | TRBV7-2 | TGTGCCAGCAGCTTACGTCTAGCGGGGGCCTTCACAGATACGCAGTATTTT | CASSLRLAGAFTDTQYF
TRBJ2-3 | TRBD2 | many | TRBV11-2 | TGTGCCAGCAGCGCCGGGACTAGCGGGATCGGGGGACTAGATACGCAGTATTTT | CASSAGTSGIGGLDTQYF
TRBJ1-1 | TRBD1 | many | TRBV12-3/TRBV12-4 | TGTGCCAGCAGACTCGGGACAGGGTGGACTGAAGCTTTCTTT | CASRLGTGWTEAFF
TRBJ2-7 | TRBD1 | many | TRBV27 | TGTGCCAGCAGTAGAGGGGCAGGGGGCTACGAGCAGTACTTC | CASSRGAGGYEQYF
TRBJ2-3 | TRBD2 | few | TRBV15 | TGTGCCACCAGCGGACTCCAGAATAGCGGGGGGGCCGGAACGCAGTATTTT | CATSGLQNSGGAGTQYF
TRBJ2-3 | TRBD2 | many | TRBV14 | TGTGCCAGCAGCCATCCCGCTAGCGGGGGACCTAGCACAGATACGCAGTATTTT | CASSHPASGGPSTDTQYF
TRBJ1-2 | TRBD1 | many | TRBV6-6 | TGTGCCAGCAGGTCACCGGGACAGGGCACGAACTATGGCTACACCTTC | CASRSPGQGTNYGYTF
TRBJ1-4 | TRBD1 | few | TRBV7-6 | TGTGCCAGCAGCTTAGGGGGACAGCAAGAAAAACTGTTTTTT | CASSLGGQQEKLFF
TRBJ1-4 | TRBD1 | - | TRBV7-9 | TGTGCCAGCAGACAGGGGCAGGGGCGAGGTGAAAAACTGTTTTTT | CASRQGQGRGEKLFF